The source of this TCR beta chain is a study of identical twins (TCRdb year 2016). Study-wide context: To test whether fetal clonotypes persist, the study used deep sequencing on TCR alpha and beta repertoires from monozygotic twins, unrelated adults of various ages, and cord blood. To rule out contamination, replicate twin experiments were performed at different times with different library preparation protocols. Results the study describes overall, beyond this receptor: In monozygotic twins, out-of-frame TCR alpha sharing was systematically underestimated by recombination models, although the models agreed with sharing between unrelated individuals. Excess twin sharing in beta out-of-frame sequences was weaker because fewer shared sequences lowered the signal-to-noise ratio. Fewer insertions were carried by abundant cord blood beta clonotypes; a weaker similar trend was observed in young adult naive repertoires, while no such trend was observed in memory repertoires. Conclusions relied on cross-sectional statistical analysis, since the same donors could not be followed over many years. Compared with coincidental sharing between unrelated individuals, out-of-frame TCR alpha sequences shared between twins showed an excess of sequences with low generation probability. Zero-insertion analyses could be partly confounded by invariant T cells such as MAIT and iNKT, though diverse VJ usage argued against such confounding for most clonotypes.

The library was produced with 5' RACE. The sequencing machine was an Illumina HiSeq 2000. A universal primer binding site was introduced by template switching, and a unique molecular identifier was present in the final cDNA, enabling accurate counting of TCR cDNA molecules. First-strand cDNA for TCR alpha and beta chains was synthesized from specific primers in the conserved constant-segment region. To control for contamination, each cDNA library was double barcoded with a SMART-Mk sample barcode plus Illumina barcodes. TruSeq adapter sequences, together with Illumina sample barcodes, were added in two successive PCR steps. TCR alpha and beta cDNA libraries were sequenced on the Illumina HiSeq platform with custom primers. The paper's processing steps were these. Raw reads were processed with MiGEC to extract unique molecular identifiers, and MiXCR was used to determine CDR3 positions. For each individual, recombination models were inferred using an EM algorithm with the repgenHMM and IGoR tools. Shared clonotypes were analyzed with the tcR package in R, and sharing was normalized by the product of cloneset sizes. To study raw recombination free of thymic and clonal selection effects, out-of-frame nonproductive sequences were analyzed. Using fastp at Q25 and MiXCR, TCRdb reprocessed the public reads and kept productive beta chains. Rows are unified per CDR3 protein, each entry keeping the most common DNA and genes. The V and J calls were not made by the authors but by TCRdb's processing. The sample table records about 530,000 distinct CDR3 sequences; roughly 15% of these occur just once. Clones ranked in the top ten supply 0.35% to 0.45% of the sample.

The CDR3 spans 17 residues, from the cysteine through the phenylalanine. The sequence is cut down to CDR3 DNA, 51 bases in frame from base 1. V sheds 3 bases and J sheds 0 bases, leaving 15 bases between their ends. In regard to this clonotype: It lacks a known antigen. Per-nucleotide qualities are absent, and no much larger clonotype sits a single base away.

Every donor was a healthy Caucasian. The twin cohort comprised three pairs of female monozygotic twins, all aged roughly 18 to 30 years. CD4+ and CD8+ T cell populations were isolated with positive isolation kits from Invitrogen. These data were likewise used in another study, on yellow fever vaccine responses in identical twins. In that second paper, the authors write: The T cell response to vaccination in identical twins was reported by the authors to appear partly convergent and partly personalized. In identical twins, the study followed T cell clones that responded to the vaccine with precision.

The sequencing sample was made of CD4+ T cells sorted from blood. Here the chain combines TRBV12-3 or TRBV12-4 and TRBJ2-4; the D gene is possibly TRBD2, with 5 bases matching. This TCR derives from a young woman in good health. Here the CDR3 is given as CASSFIEGTLAKNIQYF. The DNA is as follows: TGTGCCAGCAGTTTCATAGAGGGAACTCTAGCCAAAAACATTCAGTACTTC.